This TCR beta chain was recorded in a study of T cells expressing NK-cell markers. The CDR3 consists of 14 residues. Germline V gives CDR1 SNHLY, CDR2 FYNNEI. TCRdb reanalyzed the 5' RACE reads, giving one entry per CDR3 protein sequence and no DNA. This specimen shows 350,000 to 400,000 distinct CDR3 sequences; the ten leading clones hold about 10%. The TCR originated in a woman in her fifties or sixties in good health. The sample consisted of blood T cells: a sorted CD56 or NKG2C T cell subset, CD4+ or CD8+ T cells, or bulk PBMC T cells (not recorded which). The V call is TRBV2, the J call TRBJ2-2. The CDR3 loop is CASSANENTGELFF.